A single sample is the source of the 26 T cell receptor beta chains below, sequenced in a study of shared clonotypes between healthy human individuals. Using immunoSEQ multiplex PCR, the repertoire was profiled, and TCRdb retains in-frame clones only, with some absent. Here the sample spans 110,000 or so clones, approximately 70% being singletons. Sequencing used memory CD8+ T cells sorted from blood. Subset given: CD45RO+ cells pooled with CCR7-negative TemRA cells. Receptors originate from a woman aged 25 to 39 in good health.

The sample holds a few counts of this clone. V and J are TRBV28 and TRBJ1-6, with 7 bases that match TRBD1. The CDR3 is 17 amino acids. The V and J ends lost 5 bases and 8 bases, in that order; junction bases with no gene match: 15. Germline V gene data show CDR1 as MDHEN and CDR2 as SYDVKM. CDR3 sequence reads: CASSPPLTGTVDSPLHF. The CDR3 nucleotides read TGTGCCAGCAGTCCCCCCTTGACAGGGACTGTTGATTCACCCCTCCACTTT.

As for this clone: The same CDR3 is also encoded by other DNA sequences in this sample. The rearrangement links TRBV9 to TRBJ2-7, with 7 bases matching TRBD2. The CDR3 runs to 15 residues. Losses at the gene ends were 0 bases for V and 0 bases for J; bases not matched to a gene: 3. The germline CDR1 and CDR2 sequences are SGDLS and YYNGEE. The CDR3 here is CASSVGLADSYEQYF. The CDR3 coding sequence is TGTGCCAGCAGCGTAGGTCTAGCGGACTCCTACGAGCAGTACTTC.

The table lists this clone with a few counts. The chain carries TRBV18 and TRBJ1-1; D possibly corresponds to TRBD1 (5 bases). Germline V gene lookup returns CDR1 KGHSH and CDR2 LQKENI. The CDR3 runs to 12 residues. V was clipped by 4 bases and J by 7 bases, with 10 bases between them. For the CDR3, the DNA is TGTGCCAGCTCACGGCAGGGTGGTGAAGCTTTCTTT. It is translated as CASSRQGGEAFF.

This clone was seen only once. This sequence joins TRBV7-9 and TRBJ2-7; 7 nucleotides match TRBD2. Germline CDR1 is SEHNR and CDR2 is FQNEAQ (reference sequence). J was trimmed by 0 bases and V by 2 bases; bases with no gene match: 4. The CDR3 has 15 residues. The CDR3 bases are TGTGCCAGCAGCTTAAGTCTAGCGGCCTCCTACGAGCAGTACTTC. It yields the protein CASSLSLAASYEQYF.

This clone has a count of ten or more. Distinct nucleotide sequences in the sample also encode this CDR3. The V call is TRBV25-1, the J call TRBJ2-7; 7 positions agree with TRBD1. CDR1 is MGHDK and CDR2 is SYGVNS in the germline V gene. The CDR3 length is 11 residues. After removal of 5 bases from V and 7 bases from J, the junction contained 2 bases not matched to a gene. CDR3 bases: TGTGCCAGCAGTCCGGGACAGGAGCAGTACTTC. This translates into CASSPGQEQYF.

The chain employs TRBV7-7 and TRBJ2-7; 8 positions match TRBD1. CDR1 and CDR2 from the germline V gene are SSHAT and FNYEAQ (reference sequence). This CDR3 is 15 amino acids long. Trimming removed 1 base from V and 3 bases from J; junction bases left unmatched: 5. CDR3 in amino acids: CASSLVRTGIYEQYF. The CDR3 DNA sequence: TGTGCCAGCAGCTTAGTGCGGACAGGGATCTACGAGCAGTACTTC.

This chain connects TRBV10-3 to TRBJ1-4; tentatively, D is TRBD1 (5 bases). Trimming cost V 3 bases and J 2 bases, with 10 bases left between them. Germline CDR1 is ENHRY and CDR2 is SYGVKD. This CDR3 contains 15 residues. The CDR3 is CAISEGGTTNEKLFF. In DNA form, the CDR3 reads TGTGCCATCAGTGAAGGTGGGACCACTAATGAAAAACTGTTTTTT.

The CDR3 region is CASRATSGVNEQFF. In DNA form, the CDR3 reads TGTGCCAGCAGAGCCACTAGCGGGGTAAATGAGCAGTTCTTC. V usage is TRBV6-5 and J usage is TRBJ2-1, with 10 positions matching TRBD2. CDR3 size: 14 residues. J gave up 7 bases and V 6 bases, and 6 bases lay outside the gene matches. Germline CDR1 and CDR2: MNHEY and SVGAGI.

This clone was seen a single time. The V call is TRBV9, the J call TRBJ1-6; the D gene is possibly TRBD1 (6 bases). This CDR3 is built from 15 residues. Per the germline V gene, CDR1 is SGDLS and CDR2 is YYNGEE. The V end was cut by 0 bases, the J end by 7 bases, with 11 bases between. CDR3 protein: CASSVGGTRNSPLHF. CDR3 in DNA: TGTGCCAGCAGCGTAGGGGGGACAAGGAATTCACCCCTCCACTTT.

The chain couples TRBV27 to TRBJ2-7; 9 nucleotides line up with TRBD1. V was pared by 5 bases and J by 2 bases, with 4 bases of the junction left unmatched. Germline V gene data show CDR1 as MNHEY and CDR2 as SMNVEV (reference sequence). The CDR3 consists of 14 residues. CDR3 DNA: TGTGCCAGCAGTCCGGGACAGGGTACCTACGAGCAGTACTTC. Protein product: CASSPGQGTYEQYF.

The chain joins TRBV6-4 to TRBJ2-2; no clear D. This CDR3 spans 13 amino acids. Trimming left V 2 bases short and J 7 bases short, with 8 bases between. Looked up from germline, CDR1 is MRHNA and CDR2 is SNTAGT. The CDR3 loop is CASSDGSHGELFF. The CDR3 DNA reads as TGTGCCAGCAGTGACGGTAGCCACGGGGAGCTGTTTTTT.

This chain links TRBV11-2 with TRBJ2-7, with a weak D call TRBD2 (6 bases). In germline, CDR1 is SGHAT, CDR2 FQNNGV. The V end was cut by 2 bases, the J end by 3 bases, with 14 bases between. CDR3 size: 15 residues. The CDR3 DNA is TGTGCCAGCAGCTTATTCGTCGTGGGAGGCTACGAGCAGTACTTC. It is translated as CASSLFVVGGYEQYF.

This clone rates as medium-sized. The chain employs TRBV25-1 and TRBJ2-2; D tentatively reads TRBD1 or TRBD2 (5 bases each). V lost 1 base and J 1 base, leaving 10 bases between the germline ends. Germline values: CDR1 MGHDK, CDR2 SYGVNS. The CDR3 totals 16 residues. The CDR3 is CASSESGTGNTGELFF. CDR3 nucleotide sequence: TGTGCCAGCAGTGAATCGGGAACAGGGAACACCGGGGAGCTGTTTTTT.

A single count supports this clone. The chain joins TRBV4-1 to TRBJ1-2; D perhaps matches TRBD1 (6 bases). The ends were cut back, 4 bases at V and 10 bases at J, with 16 bases in the middle. The germline V gene encodes CDR1 MGHRA and CDR2 YSYEKL. The CDR3 is 13 amino acids. The CDR3: CASSLVGDINYTF. The CDR3 DNA reads TGCGCCAGCAGCCTAGTGGGGGACATCAACTACACCTTC.

This clone was seen repeatedly, ten times or more. This chain uses TRBV28 with TRBJ2-1, with a possible D match to TRBD2 (6 bases). Germline CDR1 and CDR2: MDHEN and SYDVKM. The CDR3 has 16 amino acids. Trimming removed 3 bases from V and 4 bases from J, with 16 bases in between. This CDR3 is CASSFQEGAMYNEQFF. DNA for the CDR3: TGTGCCAGCAGTTTTCAGGAGGGAGCAATGTACAATGAGCAGTTCTTC.

The CDR3 is CASSPLKGWDSYGYTF. CDR3 DNA: TGTGCCAGCAGCCCCCTCAAGGGCTGGGACTCCTATGGCTACACCTTC. The rearrangement uses TRBV5-4 and TRBJ1-2, with D possibly TRBD1 on 5 matching bases. Germline V gives CDR1 SGHNT, CDR2 YYREEE (reference sequence). The CDR3 has 16 amino acids. The V end lost 4 bases, the J end lost 4 bases, and 20 bases lay between the germline ends.

The rearrangement joins TRBV27 to TRBJ1-4; 8 bases align to TRBD1. Germline CDR1 is MNHEY and CDR2 is SMNVEV (reference sequence). This CDR3 is built from 14 residues. V shed 6 bases, J shed 6 bases, and the junction held 6 bases outside the gene matches. As DNA, the CDR3 is TGTGCCAGCAGCTCGGACAGGGATTATGAAAAACTGTTTTTT. It translates to CASSSDRDYEKLFF.

CDR3 sequence reads: CASSGWKGVEAFF. DNA of the CDR3: TGTGCCAGCAGTGGGTGGAAGGGGGTTGAAGCTTTCTTT. V is TRBV2 and J is TRBJ1-1; maybe TRBD1 (6 bases). The CDR3 extends over 13 amino acids. CDR1 is SNHLY and CDR2 is FYNNEI in the germline V gene. V was pared by 4 bases and J by 7 bases, with 13 bases between. Drawing the rest from reference TRBV2 and TRBJ1-1, the complete variable domain is EPEVTQTPSHQVTQMGQEVILRCVPISNHLYFYWYRQILGQKVEFLVSFYNNEISEKSEIFDDQFSVERPDGSNFTLKIRSTKLEDSAMYFCASSGWKGVEAFFGQGTRLTVV.

On this clone: A read error may be the cause here, since a much bigger clone is one base away. The chain employs TRBV2 and TRBJ1-2; the match to TRBD1 covers 7 bases. CDR3 size: 19 residues. The germline gives CDR1 SNHLY, CDR2 FYNNEI. DNA of the CDR3: TGTGCCAGCAGTGAGATGTATGGACAGGCTAACCCAACTAACTATGGCTGCACCTTC. Translating gives CASSEMYGQANPTNYGCTF.

The chain carries TRBV13 and TRBJ2-1, with a possible D match to TRBD1 (5 bases). The CDR3 is made up of 11 amino acids. Trimming removed 7 bases at V and 8 bases at J, with 9 bases between. Germline CDR1 is PRHDT and CDR2 is FYEKMQ (reference sequence). CDR3 in amino acids: CASKGSHEQFF. In DNA, the CDR3 is TGTGCCAGCAAGGGGTCCCATGAGCAGTTCTTC.

This clone was detected once. This chain uses TRBV19 with TRBJ1-3; D ambiguous. Germline CDR1 is LNHDA and CDR2 is SQIVND (reference sequence). The CDR3 extends over 13 amino acids. Between the trimmed V and J ends, which lost 1 base and 8 bases, there was a span of 9 bases. The DNA of the CDR3 is TGTGCCAGTAGTATAGCACGGGCGGACACCATATATTTT. Translation: CASSIARADTIYF. Full variable domain (remainder filled in from reference TRBV19 and TRBJ1-3): DGGITQSPKYLFRKEGQNVTLSCEQNLNHDAMYWYRQDPGQGLRLIYYSQIVNDFQKGDIAEGYSVSREKKESFPLTVTSAQKNPTAFYLCASSIARADTIYFGEGSWLTVV.

The chain recombines TRBV19 with TRBJ1-1; D might be TRBD1 (5 bases). Trimming left V 7 bases short and J 1 base short, with 10 bases between. There are 13 residues in the CDR3. Per the germline V gene, CDR1 is LNHDA and CDR2 is SQIVND (reference sequence). This chain's CDR3 is CASMDNRNTEAFF. CDR3 DNA sequence: TGTGCCAGTATGGACAATCGGAACACTGAAGCTTTCTTT.

This chain links TRBV12-1 with TRBJ2-1; no DNA check was done on the table's D call, TRBD2. TRBV12-1 represents a pseudogene. The CDR3 has 11 amino acids. As DNA, the CDR3 is TGTGCCGGTCGGGCGGGAGGGCGGCAGTTCTTC. Its protein is CAGRAGGRQFF.

J is TRBJ2-5 and V is TRBV7-9; 8 bases map to TRBD1. The end of the DNA fits TRBJ2-7 better, so the J call may be wrong. The CDR3 covers 14 residues. In germline, CDR1 is SEHNR, CDR2 FQNEAQ (reference sequence). The CDR3 is CASSLDVDRDEQYF. The CDR3 DNA follows: TGTGCCAGCAGCTTAGACGTGGACAGGGACGAGCAGTACTTC.

The chain recombines TRBV27 with TRBJ2-2; possibly TRBD1 for D (5 bases). The V gene's germline CDR1 is MNHEY and CDR2 SMNVEV (reference sequence). The CDR3 runs to 14 residues. Trimming pared 5 bases from V and 4 bases from J, leaving 11 bases between. CDR3 in amino acids: CASSPQVVTGELFF. Here the CDR3 DNA reads TGTGCCAGCAGTCCACAGGTAGTCACCGGGGAGCTGTTTTTT.

This clone was seen more than once but under ten times. The chain employs TRBV4-1 and TRBJ1-2; the D gene is possibly TRBD1 (5 bases). Germline loops: CDR1 MGHRA, CDR2 YSYEKL. The length of the CDR3 is 15 residues. Trimming stripped 0 bases from V and 3 bases from J, with 11 bases between. The CDR3 loop is CASSQDSTGYYGYTF. The CDR3 coding sequence is TGCGCCAGCAGCCAAGATTCCACAGGCTACTATGGCTACACCTTC.